This entry lists 10 T cell receptor beta chains sequenced from one sample in a study of blood T cell repertoires in COVID-19. Measured with immunoSEQ multiplex PCR; TCRdb has only the in-frame clones, and not every one. The sample gives about 270,000 clones, 86% of which show up once; about 9.2% is in the top ten. The sample taken for sequencing was peripheral blood. These receptors were obtained from a man aged 35 to 55 who had recovered from COVID-19.

The chain couples TRBV7-2 to TRBJ2-3; the D gene is possibly TRBD2 (6 bases). There are 16 residues in the CDR3. Between the trimmed V and J ends, which lost 3 bases and 0 bases, there was a span of 13 bases. Germline CDR1 is SGHTA and CDR2 is FQGNSA. The CDR3 spells CASSLGEGTSTDTQYF. CDR3 bases: TGTGCCAGCAGCTTGGGCGAGGGGACTAGCACAGATACGCAGTATTTT.

V and J are TRBV5-4 and TRBJ2-4; possibly TRBD1 for D (5 bases). CDR1 is SGHNT and CDR2 is YYREEE in the germline V gene (reference sequence). Trimming took 5 bases from V and 0 from J, leaving 15 bases between them. The CDR3 is 16 amino acids. CDR3 coding DNA: TGTGCCAGCAGTTCCGGTGGGGCCTTAGCCAAAAACATTCAGTACTTC. Its translation: CASSSGGALAKNIQYF.

This chain links TRBV3-1 (or the pseudogene TRBV3-2) with TRBJ2-5, with D perhaps matching TRBD1 (6 bases). Germline CDR1 reads LGHDT; CDR2 reads YNNKEL (reference sequence). There are 15 residues in the CDR3. Trimming stripped 1 base from V and 2 bases from J, with 11 bases between. CDR3 nucleotides: TGTGCCAGCAGCCAAGCCGGGACATCTCAAGAGACCCAGTACTTC. Translation gives CASSQAGTSQETQYF.

The genes are TRBV11-2 and TRBJ1-3; D is unresolved. V was shortened by 4 bases and J by 3 bases, with 10 bases between the two germline ends. This CDR3 is 14 amino acids long. CDR1 and CDR2 (germline): SGHAT, FQNNGV. CDR3 sequence reads: CASSSRRDGNTIYF. The CDR3 region has the DNA TGTGCCAGCAGCTCGAGACGGGATGGAAACACCATATATTTT. Based on the CDR3 plus reference TRBV11-2 and TRBJ1-3, the full variable domain is EAGVAQSPRYKIIEKRQSVAFWCNPISGHATLYWYQQILGQGPKLLIQFQNNGVVDDSQLPKDRFSAERLKGVDSTLKIQPAKLEDSAVYLCASSSRRDGNTIYFGEGSWLTVV.

To note about this clone: A much larger clonotype is one base distant, so this may be a read error. The chain is built from TRBV5-4 and TRBJ1-1; 8 bases agree with TRBD1. V lost 4 bases, J lost 3 bases, and 2 bases stayed unmatched. Germline V lookup: CDR1 SGHNT, CDR2 YYREEE (reference sequence). The CDR3 extends over 13 amino acids. CDR3 DNA: TGTGCCAGCAGCCAGACAGGGGACACTGAAGCTTTCTTT. This codes for CASSQTGDTEAFF.

As regards this clone: Germline is not matched at one junction end, which may reflect a read error. The V call is TRBV9, the J call TRBJ2-1, with D maybe TRBD2 (5 bases). CDR1 and CDR2 (germline): SGDLS, YYNGEE. The CDR3 consists of 11 residues. CDR3 amino acids: CASSSREGTVF. CDR3 in DNA: TGTGCCAGCAGCTCCCGGGAAGGTACCGTCTTC.

This chain uses TRBV25-1 with TRBJ2-4; 7 bases are shared with TRBD2. Trimming removed 3 bases from V and 3 bases from J; junction bases left unmatched: 11. CDR3 size: 17 residues. The V gene's germline CDR1 is MGHDK and CDR2 SYGVNS. The CDR3 coding sequence is TGTGCCAGCAGTGATCCGGGGCAGGGAGGGTACAAAAACATTCAGTACTTC. Translation gives CASSDPGQGGYKNIQYF.

V is TRBV3-1 (or the pseudogene TRBV3-2) and J is TRBJ2-1, with 8 nucleotides matching TRBD2. Losses at the gene ends were 5 bases for V and 3 bases for J; bases not matched to a gene: 6. The germline V gene has CDR1 LGHDT and CDR2 YNNKEL (reference sequence). This CDR3 is built from 15 residues. The chain's CDR3 is CASSSTSGIYNEQFF. CDR3 bases: TGTGCCAGCAGCTCAACTAGCGGTATCTACAATGAGCAGTTCTTC.

The genes are TRBV3-1 (or the pseudogene TRBV3-2) and TRBJ2-3; perhaps TRBD1 as D (6 bases). Germline lookup yields CDR1 LGHDT and CDR2 YNNKEL (reference sequence). The CDR3 is made up of 12 amino acids. With 5 bases removed from V and 5 bases from J, the gap between germline ends came to 8 bases. The CDR3 bases are TGTGCCAGCAGCGTGGACAGAGATACGCAGTATTTT. As protein: CASSVDRDTQYF.

V gene TRBV2 combines with J gene TRBJ2-7; 7 bases are a match to TRBD2. Germline CDR1 reads SNHLY; CDR2 reads FYNNEI. J was trimmed by 5 bases and V by 3 bases; bases with no gene match: 13. The CDR3 totals 16 residues. The CDR3 nucleotides are TGTGCCAGCAGTGACTGGGGGGGGAGGAGTTCCCACGAGCAGTACTTC. It is translated as CASSDWGGRSSHEQYF.